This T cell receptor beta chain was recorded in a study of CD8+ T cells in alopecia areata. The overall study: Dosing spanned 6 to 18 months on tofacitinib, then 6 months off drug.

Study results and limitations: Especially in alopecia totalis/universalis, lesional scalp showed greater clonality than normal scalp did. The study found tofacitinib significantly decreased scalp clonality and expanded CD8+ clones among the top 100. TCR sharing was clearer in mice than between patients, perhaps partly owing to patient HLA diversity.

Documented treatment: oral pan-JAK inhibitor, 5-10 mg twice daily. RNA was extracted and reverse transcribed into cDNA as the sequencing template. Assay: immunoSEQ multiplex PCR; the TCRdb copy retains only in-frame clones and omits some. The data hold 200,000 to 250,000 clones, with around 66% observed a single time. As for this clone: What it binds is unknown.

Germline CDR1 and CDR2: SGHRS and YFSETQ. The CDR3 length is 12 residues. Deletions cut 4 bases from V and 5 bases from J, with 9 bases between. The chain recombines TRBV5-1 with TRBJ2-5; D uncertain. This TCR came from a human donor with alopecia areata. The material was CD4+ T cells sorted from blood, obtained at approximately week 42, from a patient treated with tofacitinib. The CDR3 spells CASSRDMETQYF. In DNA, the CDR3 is TGCGCCAGCAGCAGGGATATGGAGACCCAGTACTTC.